The rows below give T cell receptor beta chains drawn from one sample of a study of TIL therapy for anti-PD-1-resistant metastatic lung cancer. TCRdb keeps only in-frame clones here, not all; method: immunoSEQ multiplex PCR. The table records about 57,000 clones, roughly 85% of them present only once. The sample consisted of blood, taken at baseline. Receptor source: a woman aged 30-85 years with non-small cell lung cancer. The CDR3 runs from the conserved cysteine through the conserved F or W. D genes are given only for firm matches. Size is stated for part of the rows, as once, few or many counts, or as a class when the clone is expanded.

V,D,size,J,DNA,CDR3
TRBV5-6,TRBD2,few,TRBJ2-5,TGTGCCAGCAGTTTTCTAGCGGCCCAAGAGACCCAGTACTTC,CASSFLAAQETQYF
TRBV6-6,TRBD1,NA,TRBJ2-1,TGTGCCAGCAGCCACGGGGGACAGGGGGCGCGTGAGCAGTTCTTC,CASSHGGQGAREQFF
TRBV7-9,NA,NA,TRBJ2-1,TGTGCCAGCAGCTTAGAGGGCGGACCTTACAATGAGCAGTTCTTC,CASSLEGGPYNEQFF
TRBV5-1,NA,NA,TRBJ2-3,TGCGCCAGCAGCCCGACTGTCCCTAGCACAGATACGCAGTATTTT,CASSPTVPSTDTQYF
TRBV14,NA,NA,TRBJ1-2,TGTGCCAGCAGCCAAACTCCGGGCGCCTATGGCTACACCTTC,CASSQTPGAYGYTF
TRBV2,NA,NA,TRBJ1-5,TGTGCCAGCAGTGGGCAGGGAGGGAATCAGCCCCAGCATTTT,CASSGQGGNQPQHF
TRBV7-2,NA,NA,TRBJ2-5,TGTGCCAGCAGCTTTGGGCCCCTTGGAGAGACCCAGTACTTC,CASSFGPLGETQYF
TRBV7-2,TRBD2,NA,TRBJ2-7,TGTGCCAGCAGCTTTGGGACTAGCGCATACGAGCAGTACTTC,CASSFGTSAYEQYF
TRBV4-1,NA,NA,TRBJ1-4,TGCGCCAGCAGCCAAGACAGGGGAAGAGGAAAACTGTTTTTT,CASSQDRGRGKLFF
TRBV5-1,NA,NA,TRBJ1-1,TGCGCCAGCACCAGGGCAGGGCAGAACACTGAAGCTTTCTTT,CASTRAGQNTEAFF
TRBV19,NA,NA,TRBJ2-1,TGTGCCAGTAGTAGACCTGGGGGCTCCTACAATGAGCAGTTCTTC,CASSRPGGSYNEQFF
TRBV4-1,NA,NA,TRBJ1-1,TGCGCCAGCAGCCAAGACTCGGGGCAGGGATGGAACACTGAAGCTTTCTTT,CASSQDSGQGWNTEAFF
TRBV5-1,TRBD1,NA,TRBJ1-1,TGCGCCAGCACCGTCGGACAGGCGGGTCGCACTGAAGCTTTCTTT,CASTVGQAGRTEAFF
TRBV5-1,NA,NA,TRBJ2-2,TGCGCCAGCAGCTTGGACGGGGGGCGCAAGGCCGGGGAGCTGTTTTTT,CASSLDGGRKAGELFF
TRBV5-1,NA,NA,TRBJ2-7,TGCGCCAGCAGACAGGAGGGCTACGAGCAGTACTTC,CASRQEGYEQYF
TRBV7-2,NA,once,TRBJ2-5,TGTGCCAGCAGCTTCGGGTTAACCTCCGGGCAGTACTTC,CASSFGLTSGQYF
TRBV30,NA,once,TRBJ2-3,TGTGCCTGGAGTGAGTCACATGATACGCAGTATTTT,CAWSESHDTQYF
TRBV10-1,TRBD2,once,TRBJ2-7,TGCGCCAGCAGTGACTTCGGGACTAGCGGGAGGGCCGTGGGGACCGAGCAGTACTTC,CASSDFGTSGRAVGTEQYF
TRBV7-2,TRBD2,NA,TRBJ2-2,TGTGCCAGCAGCCCTCCCCCGGGGGGGCCGGGCACCGGGGAGCTGTTTTTT,CASSPPPGGPGTGELFF